Each of the 30 T cell receptor beta chains below was sequenced from the same sample in a study of regulatory T cells in long-lasting Graves disease. Time point of the sample: newly diagnosed GD, antithyroid drugs for less than 3 months. PBMC RNA was the source of the TCR library. In building TCR beta libraries, iRepertoire HTBI primers were used together with Arm-PCR of CDR3 regions. TCRdb re-analysed the multiplex PCR reads in MiXCR, keeping a single row per CDR3 protein. Of around 250,000 distinct CDR3 sequences listed, roughly 21% were seen once; the top ten hold about 15%. Material: peripheral blood mononuclear cells (PBMCs), obtained at new diagnosis, from a patient treated with antithyroid drugs. The source is a female donor with Graves disease.

This clonotype came up many times. The gene calls are TRBV6-5 and TRBJ1-4, with D possibly matching TRBD1 (5 bases). This CDR3 contains 13 residues. The ends were cut back, 0 bases at V and 10 bases at J, with 9 bases in the middle. Germline V gives CDR1 MNHEY, CDR2 SVGAGI. CDR3 sequence reads: CASSYSPGIKLFF. CDR3 sequence (DNA): TGTGCCAGCAGTTACTCGCCAGGGATAAAACTGTTTTTT.

The V gene is TRBV11-2, the J gene TRBJ2-1; D may correspond to TRBD1 or TRBD2 (5 bases each). The J call may be mistaken, given a closer DNA end match to TRBJ2-5. The CDR3 is 12 residues long. Per the germline V gene, CDR1 is SGHAT and CDR2 is FQNNGV. This CDR3 reads CACCRGGETQYF. The CDR3 DNA reads as TGTGCCTGCTGTCGGGGCGGGGAGACCCAGTACTTC.

Turning to this clonotype: This may come from a read error, since a much larger clone is one base off. The rearrangement links TRBV7-2 to TRBJ2-1; D is undetermined. V was clipped by 4 bases and J by 4 bases, with 26 bases between them. The CDR3 covers 19 residues. Germline loops: CDR1 SGHTA, CDR2 FQGNSA. CDR3 region: CASSYRAQLGQLGYNEQFF. The CDR3 coding sequence is TGTGCCAGCAGCTATCGGGCCCAATTAGGCCAGTTGGGGTACAATGAGCAGTTCTTC.

With respect to this clonotype: This may be a read error: a much more frequent sequence differs by one nucleotide. The genes are TRBV29-1 and TRBJ2-2, with D possibly matching TRBD2 (5 bases). CDR1 SQVTM and CDR2 ANQGSEA come from the germline V gene. The CDR3 contains 13 residues. The CDR3 loop is CSVWESNAGELFF. DNA for the CDR3: TGCAGCGTTTGGGAGTCGAACGCCGGGGAGCTGTTTTTT.

The V call is TRBV7-9, the J call TRBJ2-1; D might be TRBD1 (5 bases). Germline assignment: CDR1 SEHNR and CDR2 FQNEAQ (reference sequence). The CDR3 sequence is 16 residues long. The V and J ends lost 0 bases and 10 bases respectively, with 19 bases between them. CDR3 protein: CASSLAKGQGSGEQFF. The CDR3 nucleotides are TGTGCCAGCAGCTTAGCAAAAGGCCAGGGTTCGGGCGAGCAGTTCTTC.

Points on this clonotype: Being one base from a much bigger clone, this may be a read error. The chain is built from TRBV10-3 and TRBJ2-7; D possibly matches TRBD1 or TRBD2 (5 bases each). The CDR3 has 12 amino acids. Germline loops: CDR1 ENHRY, CDR2 SYGVKD. V shed 2 bases and J shed 3 bases, with 5 bases lying between them. DNA for the CDR3: TGTGCCATCAGTGAGGGGGGCTACGAGCAGTACTTC. Its protein product is CAISEGGYEQYF.

This clonotype was seen ten or more times. The CDR3 loop reads CASSGGRQGTRSPLHF. As DNA, the CDR3 is TGTGCCAGCAGTGGAGGGAGACAGGGAACGAGATCACCCCTCCACTTT. The rearrangement uses TRBV5-6 and TRBJ1-6; 7 nucleotides align to TRBD1. Germline CDR1 is SGHDT and CDR2 is YYEEEE. V was clipped by 5 bases and J by 10 bases; unmatched bases: 15. The CDR3 length is 16 residues.

This clonotype showed up many times. V usage is TRBV28 and J usage is TRBJ2-5; tentatively, D is TRBD1 or TRBD2 (6 bases each). Per germline, CDR1 MDHEN and CDR2 SYDVKM. The CDR3 spans 12 residues. V was trimmed by 6 bases and J by 7 bases, leaving 12 bases between them. CDR3 DNA sequence: TGTGCCAGCAGCCAGGGGAGGAGGACCCAGTACTTC. This translates into CASSQGRRTQYF.

As for this clonotype: A much bigger clone sits one base away, suggesting this may be a read error. CDR3 protein: CASSPLTCGTIIQYF. The CDR3 bases are TGTGCCAGCAGCCCCCTGACTTGCGGGACAATCATTCAGTACTTC. The chain combines TRBV7-2 with TRBJ2-4; tentatively, D is TRBD1 or TRBD2 (6 bases each). CDR3 length: 15 residues. Trimming took off 5 bases at V and 9 bases at J, with 20 bases between the two ends. CDR1 is SGHTA, CDR2 FQGNSA, per germline.

This clonotype was observed many times. The rearrangement uses TRBV12-3 or TRBV12-4 and TRBJ2-2; D perhaps matches TRBD2 (5 bases). V lost 6 bases and J 1 base, leaving 12 bases between the germline ends. The CDR3 loop spans 15 amino acids. The CDR3, as DNA: TGTGCCAGCAGCCAGCGGAGTGGGAACACCGGGGAGCTGTTTTTT. This translates into CASSQRSGNTGELFF.

This clonotype was picked up a small number of times. The chain joins TRBV18 to TRBJ2-1, with 10 bases that match TRBD2. CDR3 length equals 16 residues. Germline CDR1 and CDR2: KGHSH and LQKENI. V trimming: 0 bases; J trimming: 3 bases; junction bases outside the gene matches: 2. The DNA of the CDR3 is TGTGCCAGCTCACCACCGGCTAGCGGGGGCTACAATGAGCAGTTCTTC. Translation gives CASSPPASGGYNEQFF. The entire variable domain, with the rest obtained from reference TRBV18 and TRBJ2-1, is as follows: NAGVMQNPRHLVRRRGQEARLRCSPMKGHSHVYWYRQLPEEGLKFMVYLQKENIIDESGMPKERFSAEFPKEGPSILRIQQVVRGDSAAYFCASSPPASGGYNEQFFGPGTRLTVL.

There are many counts of this clonotype. The chain carries TRBV20-1 and TRBJ2-5, with 8 nucleotides matching TRBD1. Unmatched junction bases numbered 14, after V lost 0 bases and J lost 2 bases. The CDR3 contains 18 residues. The germline V gene has CDR1 DFQATT and CDR2 SNEGSKA (reference sequence). The CDR3 loop is CSAREALTDRAVQETQYF. The CDR3 nucleotides are TGCAGTGCTAGAGAGGCCCTGACGGACAGGGCGGTACAAGAGACCCAGTACTTC.

This clonotype was observed a handful of times. This rearrangement joins TRBV18 to TRBJ1-2; D may be TRBD1 (5 bases). Trimming pared 10 bases from V and 5 bases from J, leaving 26 bases between. The length of the CDR3 is 16 residues. CDR1 and CDR2 from the germline V gene are KGHSH and LQKENI. The CDR3 nucleotides are TGTGCCACACAAGATGCTGGAGGGGATTCGGCGTATGGCTACACCTTC. Its protein is CATQDAGGDSAYGYTF.

This clonotype was counted many times. V is TRBV11-2 and J is TRBJ1-6; no clear D gene. The V and J ends lost 2 bases and 10 bases respectively, with 12 bases between them. Germline V gene data show CDR1 as SGHAT and CDR2 as FQNNGV. This CDR3 is 14 amino acids long. The CDR3 protein is CASSLSGATSPLHF. DNA for the CDR3: TGTGCCAGCAGCTTATCTGGTGCGACATCACCCCTCCACTTT.

This clonotype occurred many times. V and J are TRBV2 and TRBJ1-2, with D tentatively TRBD1 (6 bases). Deletions cut 5 bases from V and 8 bases from J, with 12 bases between. CDR3 size: 12 residues. CDR1 and CDR2 from the germline V gene are SNHLY and FYNNEI. The CDR3: CASSLQGNGYTF. The CDR3 nucleotides read TGTGCCAGCAGTCTACAGGGAAACGGCTACACCTTC. The variable domain in full, completed from reference TRBV2 and TRBJ1-2, reads EPEVTQTPSHQVTQMGQEVILRCVPISNHLYFYWYRQILGQKVEFLVSFYNNEISEKSEIFDDQFSVERPDGSNFTLKIRSTKLEDSAMYFCASSLQGNGYTFGSGTRLTVV.

This clonotype has a count of ten or more. This chain joins TRBV3-1 and TRBJ1-1; D not certain. The CDR3 is made up of 13 amino acids. The germline CDR1 and CDR2 sequences are LGHDT and YNNKEL (reference sequence). Trimming pared 2 bases from V and 5 bases from J, leaving 9 bases between. The CDR3 region has the DNA TGTGCCAGCAGCCAAACCGCTAGAACTGAAGCTTTCTTT. Translating gives CASSQTARTEAFF.

This rearrangement joins TRBV4-2 to TRBJ2-5; 10 bases agree with TRBD1. Trimming cost V 4 bases and J 0 bases; bases outside gene matches: 14. This CDR3 has 19 residues. Germline CDR1 is LGHNA and CDR2 is YNFKEQ. CDR3 amino acids: CASSRGGGTGVAYQETQYF. For the CDR3, the DNA is TGTGCCAGCAGCCGGGGCGGGGGGACAGGGGTCGCTTACCAAGAGACCCAGTACTTC.

The chain employs TRBV27 and TRBJ2-7, with 8 bases matching TRBD1. The germline gives CDR1 MNHEY, CDR2 SMNVEV (reference sequence). With V trimmed by 2 bases and J by 5 bases, 5 bases remained unmatched. The CDR3 runs 14 residues. The chain's CDR3 is CASSLGTGPDEQYF. Here the CDR3 DNA reads TGTGCCAGCAGTTTAGGGACAGGCCCGGACGAGCAGTACTTC.

This clonotype occurred many times. The V call is TRBV28, the J call TRBJ2-5; 9 bases align to TRBD1. The germline CDR1 and CDR2 sequences are MDHEN and SYDVKM. The CDR3 covers 16 residues. Trimming at V came to 1 base and at J to 0 bases, leaving 3 bases not matched to a gene. CDR3 region: CASSLSTGGYQETQYF. In nucleotides, the CDR3 is TGTGCCAGCAGTTTATCGACAGGGGGGTACCAAGAGACCCAGTACTTC.

This clonotype was counted ten times or more. The V call is TRBV5-5, the J call TRBJ2-3; unclear D gene. This CDR3 has 15 residues. V was clipped by 0 bases and J by 0 bases, with 8 bases between them. Germline assignment: CDR1 SGHKS and CDR2 YYEKEE (reference sequence). The CDR3 spells CASSLGQTSTDTQYF. In nucleotides, the CDR3 is TGTGCCAGCAGCTTGGGCCAGACCAGCACAGATACGCAGTATTTT.

Many counts were recorded for this clonotype. The chain links TRBV28 to TRBJ2-7; D remains unclear. The CDR3 is 14 amino acids. Trimming pared 2 bases from V and 2 bases from J, leaving 10 bases between. In germline, CDR1 is MDHEN, CDR2 SYDVKM. CDR3: CASSLGQAPYEQYF. The CDR3, as DNA: TGTGCCAGCAGTTTAGGGCAGGCACCCTACGAGCAGTACTTC.

This clonotype was observed many times. The chain carries TRBV20-1 and TRBJ1-2; D is perhaps TRBD1 (5 bases). Germline V gene lookup returns CDR1 DFQATT and CDR2 SNEGSKA (reference sequence). The CDR3 extends over 13 amino acids. The V end lost 1 base, the J end lost 6 bases, and 12 bases lay between the germline ends. In DNA form, the CDR3 reads TGCAGTGCTAGAGGGGGACGCTTGGATGGCTACACCTTC. Residues: CSARGGRLDGYTF.

This chain joins TRBV20-1 and TRBJ1-2; unclear D gene. Looked up from germline, CDR1 is DFQATT and CDR2 is SNEGSKA (reference sequence). This CDR3 contains 12 residues. V lost 5 bases and J 1 base, leaving 8 bases between the germline ends. CDR3 DNA sequence: TGCAGTGCTCCACGCGGTAACTATGGCTACACCTTC. It is translated as CSAPRGNYGYTF.

The chain employs TRBV6-1 and TRBJ1-1, with D possibly matching TRBD1 (6 bases). CDR1 and CDR2 (germline): MNHNS, SASEGT. V lost 6 bases and J lost 7, with 12 bases in between. CDR3 length: 12 amino acids. The CDR3 nucleotides are TGTGCCAGCAGCCCGACAGGATATGAAGCTTTCTTT. Its protein is CASSPTGYEAFF.

The rearrangement links TRBV20-1 to TRBJ2-3; tentative D call: TRBD2 (5 bases). V lost 6 bases and J 2 bases, leaving 12 bases between the germline ends. CDR3 length equals 13 residues. Germline V gene data show CDR1 as DFQATT and CDR2 as SNEGSKA (reference sequence). The CDR3: CSAGIGVTDTQYF. CDR3 DNA sequence: TGCAGTGCCGGGATAGGTGTCACAGATACGCAGTATTTT.

This clonotype has a count of ten or more. V and J are TRBV5-8 and TRBJ1-2; D is unclear. V lost 5 bases and J 8 bases, leaving 16 bases between the germline ends. There are 13 residues in the CDR3. Germline-derived CDR1 and CDR2 are SGHTS and YDEGEE. The CDR3 DNA reads TGTGCCAGCAGTCCACGGGCCACGAGGGGCTACACCTTC. This translates into CASSPRATRGYTF.

This clonotype was recorded many times. The chain recombines TRBV28 with TRBJ1-2; D unresolved. The ends were cut back, 1 base at V and 7 bases at J, with 13 bases in the middle. The germline CDR1 and CDR2 sequences are MDHEN and SYDVKM. This CDR3 region has 14 residues. The CDR3 spells CASSLLTVLGGYTF. The CDR3 nucleotides read TGTGCCAGCAGTTTATTAACGGTCCTCGGTGGCTACACCTTC.

The V and J genes are TRBV11-2 and TRBJ2-7; 10 bases fit TRBD1. The CDR3 is made up of 15 amino acids. Germline CDR1 reads SGHAT; CDR2 reads FQNNGV. Trimming took 3 bases from V and 3 from J; bases not matched to a gene: 5. In nucleotides, the CDR3 is TGTGCCAGCAGCTTCTCCGGGACAGGGGTCTACGAGCAGTACTTC. Its protein is CASSFSGTGVYEQYF.

This sequence joins TRBV28 and TRBJ2-1, with D unclear. The V and J ends lost 7 bases and 5 bases respectively, with 12 bases between them. The germline V gene has CDR1 MDHEN and CDR2 SYDVKM. The CDR3 is 13 residues long. CDR3 sequence: CASKERLNNEQFF. CDR3 in DNA: TGTGCCAGCAAGGAGCGACTGAACAATGAGCAGTTCTTC.

The chain recombines TRBV10-2 with TRBJ1-2; TRBD1 agrees at 7 bases. Germline trimming cut 10 bases from V and 6 bases from J; bases unmatched to any gene: 11. The CDR3 is 13 residues long. Germline CDR1 is WSHSY and CDR2 is SAAADI. Here the CDR3 reads CATNDRQGDGYTF. The DNA of the CDR3 is TGCGCCACCAACGATCGACAGGGTGATGGCTACACCTTC.